This T cell receptor beta chain was observed in a study of T cell responses to AZD1222 COVID-19 vaccine. This CDR3 is 11 amino acids long. V was clipped by 7 bases and J by 12 bases, with 15 bases between them. Germline CDR1 is SNHLY and CDR2 is FYNNEI. Sequencing was performed with immunoSEQ multiplex PCR; in TCRdb, only in-frame clones are kept and a portion is missing. The sample has 150,000 to 170,000 clones; less than 90% are singletons. The rearrangement links TRBV2 to TRBJ1-2; D is undetermined. This TCR was sampled from an adult in good health. The material sequenced was peripheral blood, taken on day 0 of MenACWY control vaccination. The CDR3 here is CASKLGRINTF. As DNA, the CDR3 is TGTGCCAGCAAATTAGGACGGATAAACACCTTC.